Presented here are 10 T cell receptor beta chains from one specimen sequenced in a study of cytomegalovirus exposure and HLA in healthy donors. 13 Jbeta primers and 60 Vbeta primers were used for the PCR. Method: immunoSEQ multiplex PCR; TCRdb's copy keeps in-frame clones and lacks some. The repertoire includes about 76,000 clones, about 76% of them detected once, and roughly 12% sits in the top ten. The sequenced sample was PBMCs. These receptors were taken from a male donor in good health and CMV-seropositive.

The chain employs TRBV15 and TRBJ1-5; D is unclear. The germline CDR1 and CDR2 sequences are LNHNV and YYDKDF (reference sequence). This CDR3 comprises 14 residues. Trimming took off 1 base at V and 7 bases at J, with 11 bases between the two ends. The CDR3 region is CATSRVGRGQPQHF. The CDR3 coding sequence is TGTGCCACCAGCAGAGTGGGCCGTGGACAGCCCCAGCATTTT.

The V and J genes are TRBV2 and TRBJ1-4; maybe TRBD1 (5 bases). CDR1 is SNHLY and CDR2 is FYNNEI in the germline V gene. The V end lost 6 bases, the J end lost 12 bases, and 20 bases lay between the germline ends. This CDR3 comprises 14 residues. CDR3 loop: CASRAGQPVGELFF. The CDR3 coding sequence is TGTGCCAGCAGGGCGGGGCAGCCCGTGGGGGAACTGTTTTTT.

The V and J genes are TRBV5-1 and TRBJ2-7, with D unclear. CDR1 is SGHRS, CDR2 YFSETQ, per germline. The CDR3 runs to 14 residues. Trimming stripped 7 bases from V and 0 bases from J, with 14 bases between. DNA for the CDR3: TGCGCCAGCTACGAGGTCGGCGCCTCCTACGAGCAGTACTTC. Protein sequence: CASYEVGASYEQYF.

The chain combines TRBV19 with TRBJ2-6, with D hard to call. CDR1 and CDR2 (germline): LNHDA, SQIVND (reference sequence). CDR3 size: 14 residues. V lost 10 bases, J lost 0 bases, and 10 bases lay in between. The DNA for the CDR3 is TGTGCCACCGCGTCCCACTCTGGGGCCAACGTCCTGACTTTC. It is translated as CATASHSGANVLTF.

This chain connects TRBV6-5 to TRBJ2-1, with D tentatively TRBD2 (6 bases). Between the trimmed V and J ends, which lost 4 bases and 6 bases, there was a span of 7 bases. The CDR3 totals 12 residues. The V gene's germline CDR1 is MNHEY and CDR2 SVGAGI. CDR3 DNA sequence: TGTGCCAGCAGTTTCGGGGGCAATGAGCAGTTCTTC. This codes for CASSFGGNEQFF.

The genes are TRBV6-5 and TRBJ2-2; 8 bases map to TRBD1. The germline V gene has CDR1 MNHEY and CDR2 SVGAGI. J lost 1 base, V lost 5 bases, and 3 bases had no gene match. This CDR3 has 15 amino acids. CDR3 amino acids: CASSRDRGNTGELFF. As DNA, the CDR3 is TGTGCCAGCAGTCGCGACAGGGGGAACACCGGGGAGCTGTTTTTT.

V is TRBV18 and J is TRBJ2-1; 9 bases align to TRBD1. With 2 bases clipped from V and 2 bases from J, the junction kept 1 base outside the gene matches. Germline V lookup: CDR1 KGHSH, CDR2 LQKENI. The length of the CDR3 is 15 residues. CDR3 residues: CASSPDRGAYNEQFF. Written as DNA, the CDR3 is TGTGCCAGCTCACCAGACAGGGGGGCCTACAATGAGCAGTTCTTC.

This clone was seen only once. The CDR3 sequence is CASSTGTSRHTGELFF. As DNA, the CDR3 is TGTGCCAGCAGCACCGGGACTAGCCGTCACACCGGGGAGCTGTTTTTT. The chain links TRBV11-2 to TRBJ2-2; 9 bases line up with TRBD2. The CDR3 totals 16 residues. Unmatched junction bases numbered 7, after V lost 5 bases and J lost 3 bases. CDR1 SGHAT and CDR2 FQNNGV come from the germline V gene.

The V gene is TRBV19, the J gene TRBJ1-2; TRBD1 matches 7 bases. V lost 9 bases to trimming and J lost 12 bases; unmatched junction nucleotides: 10. This CDR3 comprises 11 residues. The V gene's germline CDR1 is LNHDA and CDR2 SQIVND (reference sequence). This CDR3 reads CASSTGYLHTF. CDR3 DNA sequence: TGTGCCAGCTCGACAGGGTACCTGCACACCTTC.

This clone was observed a handful of times. The rearrangement links TRBV25-1 to TRBJ2-1; D possibly corresponds to TRBD2 (5 bases). There are 11 residues in the CDR3. Germline V gives CDR1 MGHDK, CDR2 SYGVNS. Between the trimmed V and J ends, which lost 6 bases and 10 bases, there was a span of 10 bases. The CDR3 DNA reads as TGTGCCAGCAGCTCGGGCGGGGAGCAGTTCTTC. This encodes CASSSGGEQFF.